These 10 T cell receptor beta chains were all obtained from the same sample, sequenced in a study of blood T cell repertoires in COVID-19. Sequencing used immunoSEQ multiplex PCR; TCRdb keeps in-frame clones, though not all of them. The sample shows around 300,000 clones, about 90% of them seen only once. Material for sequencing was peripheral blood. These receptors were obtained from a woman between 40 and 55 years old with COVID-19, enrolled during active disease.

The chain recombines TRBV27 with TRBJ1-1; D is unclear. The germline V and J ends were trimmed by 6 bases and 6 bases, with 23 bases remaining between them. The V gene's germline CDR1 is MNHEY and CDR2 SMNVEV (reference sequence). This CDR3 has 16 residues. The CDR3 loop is CASSWRRGPGVAEAFF. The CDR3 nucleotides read TGTGCCAGCAGCTGGCGGCGCGGGCCGGGAGTCGCTGAAGCTTTCTTT.

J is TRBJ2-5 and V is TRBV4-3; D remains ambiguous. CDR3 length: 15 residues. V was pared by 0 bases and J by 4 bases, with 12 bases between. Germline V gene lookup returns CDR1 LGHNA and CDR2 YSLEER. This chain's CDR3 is CASSQDTQRAETQYF. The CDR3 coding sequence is TGCGCCAGCAGCCAAGATACCCAGCGAGCAGAGACCCAGTACTTC.

CDR3 sequence reads: CASSIRDFNQPQHF. For the CDR3, the DNA is TGTGCCAGTAGTATCAGGGACTTCAATCAGCCCCAGCATTTT. The chain recombines TRBV19 with TRBJ1-5, with D possibly matching TRBD1 (5 bases). Trimming removed 3 bases at V and 3 bases at J, with 9 bases between. The V gene's germline CDR1 is LNHDA and CDR2 SQIVND (reference sequence). The CDR3 has 14 residues.

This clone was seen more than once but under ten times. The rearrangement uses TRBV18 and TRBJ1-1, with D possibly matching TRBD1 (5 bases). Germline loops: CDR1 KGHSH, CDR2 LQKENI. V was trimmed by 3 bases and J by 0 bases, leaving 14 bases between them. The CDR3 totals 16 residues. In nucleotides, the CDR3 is TGTGCCAGCTCACCGCACGTGGGGCGGTTGAACACTGAAGCTTTCTTT. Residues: CASSPHVGRLNTEAFF. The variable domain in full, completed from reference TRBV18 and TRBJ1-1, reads NAGVMQNPRHLVRRRGQEARLRCSPMKGHSHVYWYRQLPEEGLKFMVYLQKENIIDESGMPKERFSAEFPKEGPSILRIQQVVRGDSAAYFCASSPHVGRLNTEAFFGQGTRLTVV.

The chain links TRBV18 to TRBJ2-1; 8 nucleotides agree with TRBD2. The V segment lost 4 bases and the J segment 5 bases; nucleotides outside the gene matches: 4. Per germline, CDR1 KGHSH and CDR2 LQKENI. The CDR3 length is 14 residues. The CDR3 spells CASSRGTSDNEQFF. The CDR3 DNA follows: TGTGCCAGCTCACGCGGGACTAGTGACAATGAGCAGTTCTTC.

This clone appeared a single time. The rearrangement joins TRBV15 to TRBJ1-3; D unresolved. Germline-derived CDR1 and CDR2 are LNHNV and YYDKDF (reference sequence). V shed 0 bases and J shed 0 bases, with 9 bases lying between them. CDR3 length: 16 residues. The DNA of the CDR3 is TGTGCCACCAGCAGAGAACCCCTGAGCTCTGGAAACACCATATATTTT. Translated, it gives CATSREPLSSGNTIYF. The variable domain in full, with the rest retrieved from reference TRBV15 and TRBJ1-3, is DAMVIQNPRYQVTQFGKPVTLSCSQTLNHNVMYWYQQKSSQAPKLLFHYYDKDFNNEADTPDNFQSRRPNTSFCFLDIRSPGLGDTAMYLCATSREPLSSGNTIYFGEGSWLTVV.

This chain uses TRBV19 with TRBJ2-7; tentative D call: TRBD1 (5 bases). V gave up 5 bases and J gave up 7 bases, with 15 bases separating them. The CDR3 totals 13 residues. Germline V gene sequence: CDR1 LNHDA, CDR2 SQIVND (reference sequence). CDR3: CASSRTQGREQYF. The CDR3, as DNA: TGTGCCAGTAGTCGGACGCAGGGAAGAGAGCAGTACTTC.

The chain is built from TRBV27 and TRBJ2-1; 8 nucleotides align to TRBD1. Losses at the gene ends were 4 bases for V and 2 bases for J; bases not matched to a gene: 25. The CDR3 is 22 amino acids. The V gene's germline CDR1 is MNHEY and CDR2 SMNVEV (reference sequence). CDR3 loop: CASSSFGGPGTGPTSTYNEQFF. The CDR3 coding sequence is TGTGCCAGCAGTTCCTTTGGGGGCCCCGGGACAGGCCCGACCTCGACCTACAATGAGCAGTTCTTC.

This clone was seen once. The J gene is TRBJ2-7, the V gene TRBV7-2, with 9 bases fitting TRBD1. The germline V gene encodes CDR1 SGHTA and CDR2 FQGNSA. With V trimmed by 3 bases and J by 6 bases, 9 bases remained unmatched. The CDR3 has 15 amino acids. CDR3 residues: CASSFPGQGRREQYF. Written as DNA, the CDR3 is TGTGCCAGCAGCTTTCCGGGACAGGGACGCCGCGAGCAGTACTTC.

The CDR3 spells CASSIGPGDIYGYTF. In nucleotides, the CDR3 is TGTGCCAGCAGTATTGGGCCCGGGGACATCTATGGCTACACCTTC. The rearrangement joins TRBV5-4 to TRBJ1-2, with D perhaps matching TRBD1 (6 bases). Deletions cut 5 bases from V and 4 bases from J, with 18 bases between. The CDR3 covers 15 residues. Germline V gene data show CDR1 as SGHNT and CDR2 as YYREEE (reference sequence). The full variable domain, rest sourced from reference TRBV5-4 and TRBJ1-2, is ETGVTQSPTHLIKTRGQQVTLRCSSQSGHNTVSWYQQALGQGPQFIFQYYREEENGRGNFPPRFSGLQFPNYSSELNVNALELDDSALYLCASSIGPGDIYGYTFGSGTRLTVV.